The rows below give T cell receptor beta chains drawn from one sample of a study of cytomegalovirus exposure and HLA in healthy donors. Assay used: immunoSEQ multiplex PCR; TCRdb lists only in-frame clones, some missing. The sample carries roughly 120,000 clones, 77% recorded once. The sample comprised PBMCs. The receptor set was obtained from a woman aged 35 to 49 in good health and CMV-seropositive. Each CDR3 is given with its conserved first and last residue. A D gene is named only where the DNA matches it firmly. Not all rows give a size; the values are once, few, many and, for expanded clones, a class.

v_gene	d_gene	abundance	j_gene	CDR3nt	CDR3aa
TRBV5-6	NA	NA	TRBJ1-2	TGTGCCAGCAGCTTGGACATGGGAGCGCCTGGCTACACCTTC	CASSLDMGAPGYTF
TRBV19	NA	NA	TRBJ2-2	TGTGCCAGTAGTCTGGTCGGGAGTGACACCGGGGAGCTGTTTTTT	CASSLVGSDTGELFF
TRBV12-5	NA	few	TRBJ2-7	TGTGCTAGTGGTTTGGCCGGGACTGGCGAGCAGTACTTC	CASGLAGTGEQYF
TRBV18	NA	NA	TRBJ1-4	TGTGCCAGCTCACCACAATCAGATACAACTAATGAAAAACTGTTTTTT	CASSPQSDTTNEKLFF
TRBV28	TRBD1	NA	TRBJ2-5	TGTGCCAGCAGTCTCCCGGGACAGCGGGAGACCCAGTACTTC	CASSLPGQRETQYF
TRBV5-1	NA	NA	TRBJ2-2	TGCGCCAGCAGCTTAAGGGGTTCCGGGGAGCTGTTTTTT	CASSLRGSGELFF
TRBV27	TRBD2	many	TRBJ2-1	TGTGCCAGCAGTCTCGGGAGGGAGGATACCTACAATGAGCAGTTCTTC	CASSLGREDTYNEQFF
TRBV19	NA	NA	TRBJ2-7	TGTGCCACCAAAGGGGGAGCGTCCTACGAGCAGTACTTC	CATKGGASYEQYF
TRBV28	NA	NA	TRBJ2-7	TGTGCCAGCAGTTTCCCCGACAGTCGGTCCGAGCAGTACTTC	CASSFPDSRSEQYF
TRBV9	NA	NA	TRBJ1-4	TGTGCCAGCAGCGCTGGACAACATAATGAAAAACTGTTTTTT	CASSAGQHNEKLFF
TRBV5-1	TRBD1	few	TRBJ1-2	TGCGCCAGCAGCTTCCTAGACAGGGCGGATGGCTACACCTTC	CASSFLDRADGYTF
TRBV5-4	NA	once	TRBJ2-2	TGTGCCAGCAGCGCGGACCGGGGAAACACCGGGGAGCTGTTTTTT	CASSADRGNTGELFF
TRBV9	NA	once	TRBJ2-1	TGTGCCAGCAGCGTAGACGCAATGAAGCGGGTCTCCAATGAGCAGTTCTTC	CASSVDAMKRVSNEQFF
TRBV10-1	TRBD2	NA	TRBJ2-1	TGCGCCAGCAGTGATAGACTAGCGAGGAATGAGCAGTTCTTC	CASSDRLARNEQFF
TRBV18	TRBD1	NA	TRBJ1-5	TGTGCCAGCTCCGCCACAGGGGGCCCCAATCAGCCCCAGCATTTT	CASSATGGPNQPQHF
TRBV7-2	TRBD2	NA	TRBJ2-5	TGTGCCAGCAGCTTAGGCGGACTAGCGGGAGAGGGTGAGACCCAGTACTTC	CASSLGGLAGEGETQYF
TRBV30	TRBD2	NA	TRBJ2-2	TGTGCCTGGAGTGTAGCGGGACTGATTTACACCGGGGAGCTGTTTTTT	CAWSVAGLIYTGELFF
TRBV4-1	TRBD2	NA	TRBJ2-5	TGCGCCAGCAGCCAAGTGGGGAGGAGCGGGGCCGAGACCCAGTACTTC	CASSQVGRSGAETQYF
TRBV9	TRBD1	NA	TRBJ2-7	TGTGCCAGCAGCTTTCGGACAGGGGGGGAGCAGTACTTC	CASSFRTGGEQYF
TRBV27	NA	NA	TRBJ1-2	TGTGCCAGCAGAGGAGATAACTATGGCTACACCTTC	CASRGDNYGYTF
TRBV5-1	TRBD1	NA	TRBJ2-3	TGCGCCAGCAGCTTTCGACAGGGGTCTAGCACAGATACGCAGTATTTT	CASSFRQGSSTDTQYF
TRBV13	NA	NA	TRBJ2-7	TGTGCCAGCAGCCGCATAATAGGGGTATCCTACGAGCAGTACTTC	CASSRIIGVSYEQYF
TRBV7-9	TRBD1	NA	TRBJ1-4	TGTGCCAGCAGCTTGACAGGGGCCAAGGAAAAACTGTTTTTT	CASSLTGAKEKLFF
TRBV10-1	TRBD2	NA	TRBJ2-1	TGCGCCAGCAGTGAGTCGACGAGCGGGACCACCAATGAGCAGTTCTTC	CASSESTSGTTNEQFF
TRBV19	NA	NA	TRBJ1-2	TGTGCCAGTAGTACCCGTTCGATGGTTACGATGGCCCCAAACTATGGCTACACCTTC	CASSTRSMVTMAPNYGYTF
TRBV5-4	TRBD2	NA	TRBJ2-7	TGTGCCAGCAGCCTCCTACTAGCGGGTCCTTCCTACGAGCAGTACTTC	CASSLLLAGPSYEQYF
TRBV5-4	NA	once	TRBJ2-7	TGTGCCAGCAGCTTGGAAGGGGACATCTGGTACGAGCAGTACTTC	CASSLEGDIWYEQYF
TRBV28	NA	NA	TRBJ1-5	TGTGCCAGCAGTGAATTGAGGCAGCCCCAGCATTTT	CASSELRQPQHF
TRBV28	TRBD1	few	TRBJ2-3	TGTGCCAGCAGTTTCGGGACAGGGGCTACAGATACGCAGTATTTT	CASSFGTGATDTQYF
TRBV9	NA	NA	TRBJ2-2	TGTGCCAGTAGACAAGGAGGAGGGGCTCGGGACACCGGGGAGCTGTTTTTT	CASRQGGGARDTGELFF
TRBV5-6	TRBD2	NA	TRBJ2-7	TGTGCCAGCAGCTGGACTAGCGGACTATCCTACGAGCAGTACTTC	CASSWTSGLSYEQYF
TRBV4-2	TRBD1	NA	TRBJ2-7	TGTGCCAGCAGCCACCACGGACAGGGGCTCTCCTACGAGCAGTACTTC	CASSHHGQGLSYEQYF
TRBV7-9	NA	NA	TRBJ1-1	TGTTCCAGCAGCTTACTACAGGGACTAGGCACTGAAGCTTTCTTT	CSSSLLQGLGTEAFF
TRBV30	NA	once	TRBJ2-5	TGTGCCTGGGGGGGGCGGGAGCAGTACTTC	CAWGGREQYF
TRBV5-6	TRBD1	NA	TRBJ2-5	TGTGCCAGCAGCTGGGACAGGGGGCCAATGGGGGAGACCCAGTACTTC	CASSWDRGPMGETQYF
TRBV10-3	NA	once	TRBJ2-3	TGTGCCATCAGTGAGTCCGGGTTGGATACGCAGTATTTT	CAISESGLDTQYF
TRBV5-6	NA	NA	TRBJ1-4	TGTGCCAGCAGCTTTGAGCCAACTAATGAAAAACTGTTTTTT	CASSFEPTNEKLFF
TRBV19	NA	NA	TRBJ1-1	TGTGCCAGTAGTAGAAACAGGGAGTTGGACACTGAAGCTTTCTTT	CASSRNRELDTEAFF
TRBV5-1	NA	NA	TRBJ1-4	TGCGCCAGCAGCCTTGACAGGTGGGGTAATGAAAAACTGTTTTTT	CASSLDRWGNEKLFF
TRBV18	NA	few	TRBJ1-2	TGTGCCAGCTCACCACAAGCCGTTTCCTATGGCTACACCTTC	CASSPQAVSYGYTF
TRBV2	NA	NA	TRBJ2-3	TGTGCCAGCAGTGGGTGGATAGCGGACACAGATACGCAGTATTTT	CASSGWIADTDTQYF
TRBV4-1	NA	NA	TRBJ1-2	TGCGCCAGCAGCCAAGATAGCGCGGGGGGCGCGGACTATGGCTACACCTTC	CASSQDSAGGADYGYTF
TRBV6-6	TRBD1	NA	TRBJ2-3	TGTGCCAGCAGTTACTCAGGACAGGGTTGGTCAGATACGCAGTATTTT	CASSYSGQGWSDTQYF
TRBV4-1	NA	NA	TRBJ2-7	TGCGCCAGCAGCCAAGAGGCGGGACTCCTCGGCGAGCAGTACTTC	CASSQEAGLLGEQYF
TRBV28	NA	NA	TRBJ1-2	TGTGCCAGCAGTTCCCCCGGGGACTCCTCTAACTATGGCTACACCTTC	CASSSPGDSSNYGYTF
TRBV18	NA	many	TRBJ2-7	TGTGCCAGCTCACCGTCCCTCGTTAGCGGATTCTCCTACGAGCAGTACTTC	CASSPSLVSGFSYEQYF
TRBV29-1	NA	NA	TRBJ2-3	TGCAGCGTTGGGGAGAGTACTCTGCGGGTTCAGTATTTT	CSVGESTLRVQYF
TRBV19	NA	NA	TRBJ2-2	TGTGCCAGTAGTCTACTAGGACTCACCGGGGAGCTGTTTTTT	CASSLLGLTGELFF
TRBV5-4	TRBD1	NA	TRBJ2-7	TGTGCCAGCAGCAGCCAGACAGGGGGCGAGCAGTACTTC	CASSSQTGGEQYF
TRBV28	TRBD2	NA	TRBJ2-1	TGTGCCAGCAGGGGAGGACTAGCGGGTGAGCAGTTCTTC	CASRGGLAGEQFF
TRBV7-2	NA	NA	TRBJ2-5	TGTGCCAGCAGCTTAGCGGCAGGACAAGAGACCCAGTACTTC	CASSLAAGQETQYF